This T cell receptor beta chain was profiled in a study of blood T cell repertoires in COVID-19. At the level of the study: Material from acute and convalescent COVID-19 was sourced from the United States, Italy and Spain. In each case, the material was cDNA or gDNA derived from T cells, B-cell-depleted T cells, or PBMCs.

Germline loops: CDR1 SGHAT, CDR2 FQNNGV. Trimming stripped 7 bases from V and 0 bases from J, with 10 bases between. The CDR3 has 14 residues. Authors' methods: For nucleated cells, counts were estimated from reference gene primer amplification. Data came from immunoSEQ multiplex PCR; TCRdb stores just in-frame clones and leaves some out. From that table come the V and J calls and clone size; the DNA was used to work out D and trimming. The table has about 64,000 clones, around nine tenths seen once. This sequence originates from a man between 65 and 85 years old with acute or convalescent COVID-19. Sequenced material: peripheral blood. The chain uses TRBV11-2 and TRBJ2-4; a weak D match, TRBD1 (5 bases). The chain's CDR3 is CASKTVLAKNIQYF. CDR3 DNA sequence: TGTGCCAGCAAGACAGTTCTAGCCAAAAACATTCAGTACTTC.